A selection of T cell receptor beta chains follows, all from one sample in a study of T-cell memory formation after mild COVID-19. TCRdb passed the 5' RACE reads through MiXCR, listing each CDR3 protein once. The table shows over 10,000 distinct CDR3 sequences, with 12% occurring only once. Sequences were obtained from PBMCs or a T cell subset sorted from them (not recorded which). These receptors came from an adult woman who had mild COVID-19 (a few samples of this study predate the infection). Cell type and time point are not known. CDR3s include the opening cysteine and the closing phenylalanine or tryptophan. A D gene is named only where the DNA matches it firmly. Clone size is not always given. Where it is, it says once, few, many or a class for expanded clones.

TRBJ2-7 | TRBV12-3/TRBV12-4 | - | many | TGTGCCAGCAGTTTACCGGACGGGACCGAGCAGTACTTC | CASSLPDGTEQYF
TRBJ2-3 | TRBV24-1 | TRBD2 | - | TGTGCCACCAGTGATCCACTAGCGCTCGTTGGAGCAGATACGCAGTATTTT | CATSDPLALVGADTQYF
TRBJ1-1 | TRBV7-6 | - | many | TGTGCCAGCAGCCCCGCCCCAGGCTTCTCGAACACTGAAGCTTTCTTT | CASSPAPGFSNTEAFF
TRBJ2-1 | TRBV12-3/TRBV12-4 | TRBD2 | many | TGTGCCAGCAGTTTTTGGCTAGCGGGAAACAATGAGCAGTTCTTC | CASSFWLAGNNEQFF
TRBJ1-3 | TRBV5-1 | - | many | TGCGCCAGCAGCCCTCGGGCGGAGGGGTCGGTTGGAAACACCATATATTTT | CASSPRAEGSVGNTIYF
TRBJ2-1 | TRBV20-1 | TRBD2 | many | TGCAGTGCTAGAGATAGCACTAGCGGGCTAAATGAGCAGTTCTTC | CSARDSTSGLNEQFF
TRBJ1-1 | TRBV29-1 | - | many | TGCAGCGTTGAGGGAGTTATTGGGACTGGAGCTTTCTTT | CSVEGVIGTGAFF
TRBJ1-1 | TRBV7-9 | - | many | TGTGCCAGCAGCTTAGGTTGGGAATCGGCTTTCTTT | CASSLGWESAFF
TRBJ1-2 | TRBV24-1 | - | many | TGTGCCACCAGTGATCAGGCCGAGCGTGGCTACACCTTC | CATSDQAERGYTF
TRBJ1-5 | TRBV27 | - | many | TGTGCCAGCACCCCACGGGGAAATCAGCCCCAGCATTTT | CASTPRGNQPQHF
TRBJ2-7 | TRBV20-1 | TRBD1 | many | TGCAGTGCTTCTCCCGGGACAGATAACTACGAGCAGTACTTC | CSASPGTDNYEQYF
TRBJ2-1 | TRBV9 | - | many | TGTGCCAGCAGCGTAGGCGGCAGATGGAGCTCCTACAATGAGCAGTTCTTC | CASSVGGRWSSYNEQFF
TRBJ2-1 | TRBV14 | - | many | TGTGCCAGCAGTTCCACTTGGGGTGAGCAGTTCTTC | CASSSTWGEQFF
TRBJ2-7 | TRBV4-2 | - | few | TGTGCCAGCAGCCAAATGCCCGACTTCTACGAGCAGTACTTC | CASSQMPDFYEQYF
TRBJ2-2 | TRBV4-3 | - | many | TGCGCCAGCAGCCAAGAGACGCTGAACACCGGGGAGCTGTTTTTT | CASSQETLNTGELFF
TRBJ2-5 | TRBV6-6 | - | - | TGTGCCAGCAGTTACGAGCTATACCAAGAGACCCAGTACTTC | CASSYELYQETQYF
TRBJ1-4 | TRBV24-1 | - | many | TGTGCCACCAGTGAGAACGGGGTAAATGAAAAACTGTTTTTT | CATSENGVNEKLFF
TRBJ2-1 | TRBV24-1 | TRBD1 | many | TGTGCCACCAGTGATTTGCCCGGGGACAGGTCCTACAATGAGCAGTTCTTC | CATSDLPGDRSYNEQFF
TRBJ2-1 | TRBV4-3 | - | many | TGCGCCAGCAGCCGAGGAGGGGGTAAAAGGTACAATGAGCAGTTCTTC | CASSRGGGKRYNEQFF
TRBJ1-4 | TRBV5-6 | - | - | TGTGCCAGCAGCTACACAGGGTCTCGCGAAAAACTGTTTTTT | CASSYTGSREKLFF
TRBJ2-5 | TRBV5-1 | - | many | TGCGCCAGCAGCGAGTCCCAGGCCATTTTGGAGACCCAGTACTTC | CASSESQAILETQYF
TRBJ2-7 | TRBV7-9 | - | many | TGTGCCAGCAGCTTATGGGACGGGGGGCCGACCTACGAGCAGTACTTC | CASSLWDGGPTYEQYF
TRBJ2-7 | TRBV5-1 | TRBD1 | many | TGCGCCAGCAGCCGACCCCCGGGACAGGGCTCCTACGAGCAGTACTTC | CASSRPPGQGSYEQYF
TRBJ2-7 | TRBV15 | TRBD1 | many | TGTGCCACCAGCAGAGATCGGGACAGGGGTTCCTACGAGCAGTACTTC | CATSRDRDRGSYEQYF
TRBJ2-3 | TRBV6-2/TRBV6-3 | - | many | TGTGCCAGCAGTGACCGGAGCACAGATACGCAGTATTTT | CASSDRSTDTQYF
TRBJ1-2 | TRBV12-3/TRBV12-4 | - | many | TGTGCCAGCACCATGGTTAACTATGGCTACACCTTC | CASTMVNYGYTF
TRBJ2-2 | TRBV6-4 | TRBD1 | many | TGTGCCAGCAGTTCACTTCCCGGGACAGGGAAGGTCACCGGGGAGCTGTTTTTT | CASSSLPGTGKVTGELFF
TRBJ1-2 | TRBV10-2 | - | many | TGCGCCAGCAGTGAGTGGCAGTTCGAAGACTCTAACTATGGCTACACCTTC | CASSEWQFEDSNYGYTF
TRBJ1-1 | TRBV7-3 | - | medium-sized | TGTGCCAGCAGCCTGGGACGGACCACTGAAGCTTTCTTT | CASSLGRTTEAFF
TRBJ1-1 | TRBV6-5 | - | few | TGTGCCAGCAGAGAGGGGGGGGGAGGGGTTATGAACACTGAAGCTTTCTTT | CASREGGGGVMNTEAFF
TRBJ1-1 | TRBV6-1 | - | many | TGTGCCAGCAGTGAGGCCGACAGAGGGAACACTGAAGCTTTCTTT | CASSEADRGNTEAFF
TRBJ2-7 | TRBV6-1 | TRBD2 | many | TGTGCCAGCAGTGCCCCACTAGCGGGGGCCGTCTACGAGCAGTACTTC | CASSAPLAGAVYEQYF
TRBJ1-1 | TRBV12-3/TRBV12-4 | - | many | TGTGCCAGCAGTCCCGGGACAAAAGCTTTCTTT | CASSPGTKAFF
TRBJ2-1 | TRBV4-3 | - | many | TGCGCCAGCAGCCCCGGACTATCCCCAGGGCATGAGCAGTTCTTC | CASSPGLSPGHEQFF
TRBJ2-5 | TRBV9 | - | many | TGTGCCAGCAGCGGGAGCTCGGACCAAGAGACCCAGTACTTC | CASSGSSDQETQYF
TRBJ2-1 | TRBV7-8 | TRBD2 | many | TGTGCCAGCAGCCGACAAGCGGGGGGGCTCTTCAATGAGCAGTTCTTC | CASSRQAGGLFNEQFF
TRBJ2-1 | TRBV4-1 | - | many | TGCGCCAGCAGCCAAGATTGGGGGAAAGGGTCCTACAATGAGCAGTTCTTC | CASSQDWGKGSYNEQFF
TRBJ2-7 | TRBV15 | TRBD2 | many | TGTGCCACCAGCAGAGCTGCGGGAGGGCCGTACGAGCAGTACTTC | CATSRAAGGPYEQYF
TRBJ2-5 | TRBV24-1 | - | many | TGTGCCACCAGTGATAAGTGGATCCAAGAGACCCAGTACTTC | CATSDKWIQETQYF
TRBJ1-2 | TRBV5-1 | - | many | TGCGCCAGCAGCTTGGAAGGGGTGCTTAACTATGGCTACACCTTC | CASSLEGVLNYGYTF
TRBJ1-1 | TRBV5-6 | - | many | TGTGCCAGCACCTTAATGAGGCTAGACTGGAACACTGAAGCTTTCTTT | CASTLMRLDWNTEAFF
TRBJ1-5 | TRBV4-2 | TRBD1 | many | TGTGCCAGCAGCCAAGTTCTTGTACAGGGGGCCTGGAATCAGCCCCAGCATTTT | CASSQVLVQGAWNQPQHF
TRBJ1-2 | TRBV20-1 | - | many | TGCAGTGCCACTCTGGCAGACTCGGTTTCTGGCTACACCTTC | CSATLADSVSGYTF
TRBJ2-7 | TRBV12-3/TRBV12-4 | TRBD1 | - | TGTGCCAGCAGTTTGACAGGGAGCGAGCAGTACTTC | CASSLTGSEQYF
TRBJ1-1 | TRBV7-9 | - | many | TGTGCCAGCAGGACGGAAATGAACACTGAAGCTTTCTTT | CASRTEMNTEAFF
TRBJ2-1 | TRBV7-8 | TRBD2 | many | TGTGCCAGCAGAAACGCGCCCGGGACTAGTAATGAGCAGTTCTTC | CASRNAPGTSNEQFF
TRBJ2-5 | TRBV29-1 | - | - | TGCAGCGTTGATGGCGGGAAGGCGGCGGAGACCCAGTACTTC | CSVDGGKAAETQYF
TRBJ2-7 | TRBV4-2 | - | many | TGTGCCAGCAGCCAAACTGGAATAGGGAAGGACTCCTACGAGCAGTACTTC | CASSQTGIGKDSYEQYF
TRBJ1-1 | TRBV20-1 | - | - | TGCAGTGCTTACCAACAGATTATGAACACTGAAGCTTTCTTT | CSAYQQIMNTEAFF
TRBJ1-1 | TRBV30 | - | many | TGTGCCTGGATTCCTACTAACTTTGGGAACACTGAAGCTTTCTTT | CAWIPTNFGNTEAFF
TRBJ2-5 | TRBV10-3 | TRBD2 | - | TGTGCCACCAGAGGGAGGGAAGGGCAAGAGACCCAGTACTTC | CATRGREGQETQYF
TRBJ2-1 | TRBV7-3 | TRBD2 | - | TGTGCCAGCAGGATGGCGGGCGGGAGCTCCTACAATGAGCAGTTCTTC | CASRMAGGSSYNEQFF
TRBJ1-1 | TRBV20-1 | - | many | TGCAGTGCCCCACAGGGTACTGAAGCTTTCTTT | CSAPQGTEAFF
TRBJ2-1 | TRBV6-5 | - | many | TGTGCCAGCAGTTACTCGGGGGCTTACAATGAGCAGTTCTTC | CASSYSGAYNEQFF